Detailed here is one TCR beta chain. Its antigen is not known. Data came from immunoSEQ multiplex PCR; TCRdb stores just in-frame clones and leaves some out. This sample has some 1,600,000 clones; nearly 99% occur once, and the top ten carry around 0.47%. The CDR3 contains 17 residues. Germline V gene lookup returns CDR1 SGHTA and CDR2 FQGNSA. J gave up 0 bases and V 5 bases, and 10 bases lay outside the gene matches. This specimen comes from a study of shared clonotypes between healthy human individuals. About the research overall: Per-donor plates numbered three CD4 naive, three CD4 memory, two CD8 naive and one CD8 memory.

The donors were all Caucasian adults (living in Nashville, Tennessee). Findings and limits, study-wide: Sorted-subset sequencing was shown by rarefaction to be incomplete despite large depth. Blood alone was sampled, and tissue repertoires likely differ.

The sequenced material came from naive CD4+ T cells sorted from blood. Subset described: CD45RA+ positively selected. The V and J genes are TRBV7-2 and TRBJ2-3; TRBD1 matches 8 bases. The source of this sequence is a man under 40 in good health. CDR3 nucleotides: TGTGCCAGCAGCAACCGGGACAGGCGAGCTAGCACAGATACGCAGTATTTT. It is translated as CASSNRDRRASTDTQYF. The whole variable domain, filled in from reference TRBV7-2 and TRBJ2-3, reads GAGVSQSPSNKVTEKGKDVELRCDPISGHTALYWYRQSLGQGLEFLIYFQGNSAPDKSGLPSDRFSAERTGGSVSTLTIQRTQQEDSAVYLCASSNRDRRASTDTQYFGPGTRLTVL.